The rows below give T cell receptor beta chains drawn from one sample of a study of CD4 T cells in relation to SARS-CoV-2 and coronaviruses. The protocol was immunoSEQ multiplex PCR, while the TCRdb copy is restricted to in-frame clones and leaves out a portion. Of some 20,000 clones listed, nearly 75% are singletons. Antigens of these TCRs are unknown. Input material: CD4+ T cells from PBMCs, cultured in vitro. The receptors were gathered from a human donor in good health. Both conserved end residues are trimmed from each CDR3. The order of the fields is J gene, V gene, CDR3 protein.

>TRBJ2-1|TRBV28
ASSLTDSLNEQF
>TRBJ1-3|TRBV5-4
ASSLGGPHRGNTIY
>TRBJ2-3|TRBV18
ASSPSGGGLPDTQY
>TRBJ2-1|TRBV19
ASKLAAYSYNEQF
>TRBJ2-1|TRBV2
ASSEGWSSGRGNEQF
>TRBJ2-2|TRBV10-1
ASNPGGGTGELF
>TRBJ2-4|TRBV28
ASSSPIKRTGLAKNIQY
>TRBJ2-1|TRBV19
ASSILFPVDRVIVNEQF
>TRBJ2-6|TRBV6-4
ASSDSDVSGANVLT
>TRBJ2-7|TRBV9
ASSASQGAPYEQY
>TRBJ1-1|TRBV30
AWGRDSRTEAF
>TRBJ2-5|TRBV18
ASSHEVGAETQY
>TRBJ2-1|TRBV5-4
ASSLDFNEQF
>TRBJ1-6|TRBV2
ASSEENPRSSPLH
>TRBJ1-1|TRBV4-1
ASSQVGTEAF
>TRBJ1-1|TRBV18
ASSPRGAAWDTEAF
>TRBJ2-7|TRBV7-3
ASSSTSGSREQY
>TRBJ2-1|TRBV7-9
ASSSLLYAGSFNEQF
>TRBJ2-1|TRBV19
ASSINQAYNEQF
>TRBJ2-5|TRBV18
ASSPLETVYQETQY
>TRBJ2-1|TRBV11-3
ASSRRDRGMDEQF
>TRBJ1-2|TRBV28
ASRPGGGYGYT
>TRBJ2-2|TRBV27
ASMLVGTGELF
>TRBJ1-1|TRBV9
ASSVVEGSEAF
>TRBJ2-5|TRBV24-1
ASSGSGSGTQY
>TRBJ1-2|TRBV2
ASSEGGGTNYGYT
>TRBJ1-1|TRBV6-1
ASSEGVGRITEAF
>TRBJ2-3|TRBV7-2
ASSSGFVTDTQY
>TRBJ2-7|TRBV9
ASSPRGYEQY
>TRBJ2-1|TRBV12-2
ASRAQNPGLDSSSYNEQF
>TRBJ2-7|TRBV3-1/TRBV3-2
ASSQEGNSYEQY
>TRBJ1-5|TRBV28
ASSTGGGRNQPQH
>TRBJ2-1|TRBV7-2
ASSLIGTFSYNEQF
>TRBJ1-5|TRBV18
ASSPTDTNQPQH
>TRBJ2-4|TRBV6-6
ASSPQEGRVAKNIQY
>TRBJ2-2|TRBV18
ASSVDYPGELF
>TRBJ1-3|TRBV25-1
ASLGYLGNTIY
>TRBJ1-4|TRBV6-5
ASSYSVYEKLF
>TRBJ2-1|TRBV3-1/TRBV3-2
ASSQDLYSRDNEQF
>TRBJ2-7|TRBV3-1/TRBV3-2
ASSQDITYEQY
>TRBJ2-7|TRBV21-1
ASSKRGSEQY
>TRBJ2-7|TRBV5-1
ASSLSGLTYEQY
>TRBJ2-7|TRBV18
ASSNRQGYEQY
>TRBJ2-1|TRBV11-2
ASRLSGDYNEQF
>TRBJ1-2|TRBV15
ATSLRTGNYGYT
>TRBJ2-2|TRBV6-5
ASTLTGGDTGELF